These T cell receptor beta chains were read from a single sample in a study of blood T cell repertoires in COVID-19. Profiling relied on immunoSEQ multiplex PCR, and the TCRdb table lists in-frame clones only, not all of them. Of about 160,000 clones in the sample, 93% were seen once. The source material was peripheral blood. The receptors originated from an older woman with COVID-19, enrolled during active disease. CDR3s include the opening cysteine and the closing phenylalanine or tryptophan. Fields, in order: J gene, D gene, clone size, V gene, CDR3 DNA, CDR3 protein. D genes are given only for firm matches. Clone size appears in some rows only: once, few, many, or a class for an expanded clone.

>TRBJ1-5|-|-|TRBV19
TGTGCCAGCGAGTCGGGGGGAGGGCAGCCCCAGCATTTT
CASESGGGQPQHF
>TRBJ1-5|TRBD1|-|TRBV2
TGTGCCAGCAGTGGAGCAGGGGGCTCCCAGCATTTT
CASSGAGGSQHF
>TRBJ2-1|TRBD2|-|TRBV6-5
TGTGCCAGCAGTTACAGCGGGGGTGTGTACAATGAGCAGTTCTTC
CASSYSGGVYNEQFF
>TRBJ1-1|-|once|TRBV19
TGTGCCAGTAGTAGGGCAGGGTTTAGTTCCATGAACACTGAAGCTTTCTTT
CASSRAGFSSMNTEAFF
>TRBJ2-1|TRBD2|-|TRBV7-2
TGTGCCAGCAGCGTCGGACTAGCGGGGGAGCAGTTCTTC
CASSVGLAGEQFF
>TRBJ1-1|-|-|TRBV29-1
TGCAGCGTTGGGGAGCGGGAGGGCACTGAAGCTTTCTTT
CSVGEREGTEAFF
>TRBJ2-7|TRBD2|-|TRBV7-2
TGTGCCAGCAGCCGGGACTATAGAAAGTACTTC
CASSRDYRKYF
>TRBJ2-3|-|-|TRBV6-5
TGTGCCAGCACTACCCAAAGGGGGGGCCGTACGCAGTATTTT
CASTTQRGGRTQYF
>TRBJ2-5|TRBD2|-|TRBV4-1
TGCGCCAGCAGCCAAGACCCTAGCGGAGGTGAGACCCAGTACTTC
CASSQDPSGGETQYF
>TRBJ1-4|-|-|TRBV4-2
TGTGCCAGCAGCCAAACGGTGCGGGCAACTAATGAAAAACTGTTTTTT
CASSQTVRATNEKLFF
>TRBJ1-3|-|-|TRBV15
TGTGCCACCAGCAACCGCCGACAGGCTGGAAACACCATATATTTT
CATSNRRQAGNTIYF
>TRBJ1-2|TRBD1|-|TRBV6-5
TGTGCCAGCAGCACACAAGGGGGCGGAGGTGGCTACACCTTC
CASSTQGGGGGYTF
>TRBJ1-2|-|-|TRBV12-3/TRBV12-4
TGTGCCAGCAGTTCAGGGAGGGACTATGGCTACACCTTC
CASSSGRDYGYTF
>TRBJ1-1|TRBD1|once|TRBV7-3
TGTGCCAGCAGCTGGGGTCGGACAGGGCGGGGCACTGAAGCTTTCTTT
CASSWGRTGRGTEAFF
>TRBJ1-4|-|-|TRBV4-1
TGCGCCAGCAGCCAAGATGTCTCCGGAACTAATGAAAAACTGTTTTTT
CASSQDVSGTNEKLFF
>TRBJ1-4|-|-|TRBV5-4
TGTGCCAGCAGCTTGAAGGGGCTGAGCGAAAAACTGTTTTTT
CASSLKGLSEKLFF
>TRBJ1-5|-|-|TRBV19
TGTGCCAGTAGTTCAAGGGGGTGGAATCAGCCCCAGCATTTT
CASSSRGWNQPQHF
>TRBJ2-1|-|-|TRBV27
TGTGCCAGCAAGGCCCGAGGGAACTACAATGAGCAGTTCTTC
CASKARGNYNEQFF
>TRBJ2-2|-|-|TRBV7-3
TGTGCCAGCAGCTTAGGCAGGGCTATGAACACCGGGGAGCTGTTTTTT
CASSLGRAMNTGELFF
>TRBJ1-2|-|-|TRBV11-2
TGTGCCAGCAGCTTAGACACGGGGGGCTACTATGGCTACACCTTC
CASSLDTGGYYGYTF
>TRBJ2-3|TRBD1|-|TRBV27
TGTGCCAGCAGTAAGGTCCGGGACAGGACAGATACGCAGTATTTT
CASSKVRDRTDTQYF
>TRBJ2-3|-|-|TRBV19
TGTGCCACAAAGGTCGGGGTTGGCACAGATACGCAGTATTTT
CATKVGVGTDTQYF
>TRBJ2-3|TRBD1|-|TRBV2
TGTGCCAGCAGAGAATTCGGACAGGGGATGAAAGATACGCAGTATTTT
CASREFGQGMKDTQYF
>TRBJ1-6|TRBD1|-|TRBV6-5
TGTGCCAGCACCCTGTCGGACAGGGCGGATTCACCCCTCCACTTT
CASTLSDRADSPLHF
>TRBJ2-1|TRBD1|-|TRBV11-3
TGTGCCAGCAGCTTAGACAGGGGGCGAGGAGGTGAGCAGTTCTTC
CASSLDRGRGGEQFF
>TRBJ1-2|-|-|TRBV6-2/TRBV6-3
TGTGCCAGCAGTACAGGGTACGGCTACACCTTC
CASSTGYGYTF
>TRBJ2-7|-|-|TRBV5-1
TGCGCCAGCAGCTTGCCCACCCCCCAGGGGAACTCCTACGAGCAGTACTTC
CASSLPTPQGNSYEQYF
>TRBJ1-1|-|-|TRBV20-1
TGCAGTGCTAGGGCGGCTGAAGCTTTCTTT
CSARAAEAFF